Listed here are 25 T cell receptor beta chains from one sample, sequenced in a study of radiotherapy plus CTLA-4 blockade in lung cancer. Measured with immunoSEQ multiplex PCR; TCRdb has only the in-frame clones, and not every one. This table holds about 49,000 clones, approximately 81% found once. Sequencing was performed on peripheral blood, taken from a patient treated with radiotherapy plus ipilimumab. The receptor source for this set is a human donor with non-small cell lung cancer whose response to radiotherapy plus ipilimumab could not be evaluated.

This clone has a single count. V gene TRBV5-5 combines with J gene TRBJ2-3, with no clear D. CDR3 size: 14 residues. The V gene lost 5 bases and the J gene lost 3 bases, with 13 bases spanning the gap. Germline CDR1 SGHKS, CDR2 YYEKEE (reference sequence). The CDR3 region has the DNA TGTGCCAGCAGGCGCGGCAGAGAAACAGATACGCAGTATTTT. Encoded protein: CASRRGRETDTQYF.

On this clone itself: Lacking the conserved final phenylalanine or tryptophan, this CDR3 likely reflects a read error. Because the CDR3's place on the DNA is in doubt, the DNA is left out and the CDR3 is given as listed by TCRdb. This chain connects TRBV23-1 to TRBJ2-7; TRBD2, the table's D call, was not compared with the DNA. TRBV23-1 is an open reading frame, and its role is uncertain. The CDR3 length equals 11 residues, ends included. This chain's CDR3 is CASSQDFPVSL.

The chain combines TRBV7-8 with TRBJ1-2, with D possibly TRBD1 on 6 matching bases. This CDR3 is 15 amino acids long. Trimming left V 4 bases short and J 2 bases short, with 14 bases between. CDR1 is SGHVS and CDR2 is FQNEAQ in the germline V gene. The CDR3 sequence is CASSSTGTSNYGYTF. CDR3 DNA: TGTGCCAGCAGCTCCACCGGGACATCGAACTATGGCTACACCTTC.

The chain is built from TRBV19 and TRBJ1-2; 10 nucleotides agree with TRBD1. The junction had 13 bases not matched to a gene; V was cut back by 4 bases and J by 8 bases. The germline V gene has CDR1 LNHDA and CDR2 SQIVND (reference sequence). The length of the CDR3 is 16 residues. The chain's CDR3 is CASSTNRDRGLRGYTF. The DNA for the CDR3 is TGTGCCAGTAGTACAAACCGGGACAGGGGTTTACGCGGCTACACCTTC.

The CDR3 DNA reads TGTGCCAGTAGTGGATGGACAGGGCTCATGGGGCGAGTCGAAGCTTTCTTT. The encoded protein is CASSGWTGLMGRVEAFF. This chain connects TRBV19 to TRBJ1-1, with 8 bases matching TRBD1. Trimming at V came to 5 bases and at J to 8 bases, leaving 19 bases not matched to a gene. The length of the CDR3 is 17 residues. Per the germline V gene, CDR1 is LNHDA and CDR2 is SQIVND (reference sequence).

The chain couples TRBV29-1 to TRBJ2-2; weak D call: TRBD1 (6 bases). V was pared by 6 bases and J by 4 bases, with 15 bases between. The CDR3 contains 14 residues. The germline V gene encodes CDR1 SQVTM and CDR2 ANQGSEA. CDR3 residues: CSVADRSSTGELFF. The CDR3 nucleotides are TGCAGCGTCGCTGACAGGTCCTCCACCGGGGAGCTGTTTTTT.

V is TRBV5-1 and J is TRBJ2-1; no clear D. Trimming took 7 bases from V and 4 from J, leaving 9 bases between them. The CDR3 runs to 12 residues. Germline-derived CDR1 and CDR2 are SGHRS and YFSETQ. CDR3 protein: CASSQNYNEQFF. For the CDR3, the DNA is TGCGCCAGCTCCCAGAATTACAATGAGCAGTTCTTC.

The chain recombines TRBV7-8 with TRBJ2-7, with D tentatively TRBD2 (5 bases). V shed 3 bases and J shed 7 bases, with 13 bases lying between them. The CDR3 runs to 13 residues. Germline loops: CDR1 SGHVS, CDR2 FQNEAQ. The chain's CDR3 is CASSFSGSKEQYF. DNA of the CDR3: TGTGCCAGCAGCTTTTCGGGGTCCAAAGAGCAGTACTTC.

The chain carries TRBV4-1 and TRBJ2-1; 10 bases agree with TRBD2. Germline V gene lookup returns CDR1 MGHRA and CDR2 YSYEKL. With 1 base clipped from V and 9 bases from J, the junction kept 18 bases outside the gene matches. The CDR3 length is 19 residues. Here the CDR3 reads CASSQVGLAGDKPGAEQFF. The DNA of the CDR3 is TGCGCCAGCAGCCAAGTAGGCCTAGCGGGAGATAAGCCGGGGGCTGAGCAGTTCTTC.

The V and J genes are TRBV11-3 and TRBJ2-3, with 11 bases matching TRBD2. CDR1 SGHNT and CDR2 YENEEA come from the germline V gene. V gave up 3 bases and J gave up 6 bases; unmatched junction bases: 5. The CDR3 covers 15 residues. The CDR3 loop is CASSFSGRAGDTQYF. The CDR3 coding sequence is TGTGCCAGCAGCTTTAGCGGGAGGGCCGGTGATACGCAGTATTTT.

V is TRBV19 and J is TRBJ2-7, with 7 nucleotides matching TRBD1. CDR1 is LNHDA, CDR2 SQIVND, per germline (reference sequence). V was clipped by 1 base and J by 3 bases; unmatched bases: 9. CDR3 length: 16 amino acids. DNA for the CDR3: TGTGCCAGTAGTATAGGAGGGGACAGCACTCACTACGAGCAGTACTTC. It yields the protein CASSIGGDSTHYEQYF.

The chain has TRBV2 and TRBJ2-1, with TRBD2 matching over 7 bases. This CDR3 comprises 12 residues. The junction had 7 bases not matched to a gene; V was cut back by 8 bases and J by 9 bases. Per germline, CDR1 SNHLY and CDR2 FYNNEI. The CDR3: CASSGGRGEQFF. In DNA form, the CDR3 reads TGTGCCAGCTCCGGGGGGAGAGGTGAGCAGTTCTTC.

This chain uses TRBV30 with TRBJ1-5; D not certain. CDR1 and CDR2 from the germline V gene are GTSNPN and SVGIG (reference sequence). The germline V and J ends were trimmed by 0 bases and 0 bases, with 12 bases remaining between them. The CDR3 extends over 16 amino acids. CDR3 protein: CAWSVGRRDSNQPQHF. CDR3 DNA: TGTGCCTGGAGTGTAGGGCGGAGGGATAGCAATCAGCCCCAGCATTTT.

This sequence joins TRBV5-8 and TRBJ2-1; unclear D gene. V lost 5 bases to trimming and J lost 0 bases, with 15 bases between them. Germline V gene data show CDR1 as SGHTS and CDR2 as YDEGEE. This CDR3 is built from 16 residues. The CDR3 bases are TGTGCCAGCAGGACACCCCTACAGAGCTCCTACAATGAGCAGTTCTTC. Translated: CASRTPLQSSYNEQFF.

In its sample, this clone was seen once. V usage is TRBV14 and J usage is TRBJ2-2, with TRBD1 matching over 12 bases. The CDR3 has 16 amino acids. Germline lookup yields CDR1 SGHDN and CDR2 FVKESK. V lost 5 bases, J lost 6 bases, and 7 bases stayed unmatched. CDR3 protein: CASSKPGQGAAGELFF. CDR3 in DNA: TGTGCCAGCAGCAAACCGGGACAGGGGGCGGCCGGGGAGCTGTTTTTT.

V usage is TRBV28 and J usage is TRBJ1-1; D gene unclear. The CDR3 extends over 15 amino acids. Deletions cut 5 bases from V and 5 bases from J, with 18 bases between. The germline V gene encodes CDR1 MDHEN and CDR2 SYDVKM. CDR3 residues: CASSPPGNTRTEAFF. CDR3 sequence (DNA): TGTGCCAGCAGTCCTCCCGGGAACACCCGAACTGAAGCTTTCTTT.

The chain links TRBV2 to TRBJ2-7; 8 nucleotides match TRBD1. From germline, CDR1 is SNHLY and CDR2 FYNNEI. V lost 6 bases to trimming and J lost 2 bases; unmatched junction nucleotides: 6. This CDR3 comprises 14 residues. The CDR3 coding sequence is TGTGCCAGCAGGATGGGACAGGTCGCCTACGAGCAGTACTTC. It codes for CASRMGQVAYEQYF.

The V call is TRBV28, the J call TRBJ1-2; D is possibly TRBD1 (6 bases). The CDR3 totals 12 residues. Germline V gene sequence: CDR1 MDHEN, CDR2 SYDVKM. Trimming pared 11 bases from V and 6 bases from J, leaving 16 bases between. Here the CDR3 reads CAASHRVNGYTF. For the CDR3, the DNA is TGTGCCGCCTCCCACAGGGTAAATGGCTACACCTTC.

CDR3 residues: CATWLAEQYGYTF. Here the CDR3 DNA reads TGTGCCACTTGGCTGGCAGAACAATATGGCTACACCTTC. V is TRBV28 and J is TRBJ1-2; D unclear. The CDR3 is made up of 13 amino acids. The germline CDR1 and CDR2 sequences are MDHEN and SYDVKM. Trimming pared 10 bases from V and 5 bases from J, leaving 17 bases between.

V gene TRBV4-3 combines with J gene TRBJ2-3, with 10 bases fitting TRBD2. The CDR3 covers 19 residues. With V trimmed by 0 bases and J by 2 bases, 11 bases remained unmatched. Germline CDR1 reads LGHNA; CDR2 reads YSLEER. CDR3: CASSQEQAVAGGHTDTQYF. CDR3 nucleotide sequence: TGCGCCAGCAGCCAAGAACAAGCCGTAGCGGGAGGACACACAGATACGCAGTATTTT.

On this clone itself: Additional DNA sequences in this sample encode the identical CDR3. J is TRBJ2-3 and V is TRBV18; D gene unclear. Germline CDR1 is KGHSH and CDR2 is LQKENI. V lost 2 bases, J lost 0 bases, and 6 bases lay in between. This CDR3 has 14 residues. In DNA form, the CDR3 reads TGTGCCAGCTCACCATTGGCTAGCACAGATACGCAGTATTTT. Amino acid sequence: CASSPLASTDTQYF.

The rearrangement links TRBV4-1 to TRBJ1-2, with D perhaps TRBD1 (5 bases). The CDR3 contains 14 residues. Trimming left V 1 base short and J 9 bases short, with 15 bases between. Germline-derived CDR1 and CDR2 are MGHRA and YSYEKL. CDR3 bases: TGCGCCAGCAGCCAAGTACAGGCGGATACGAGCTACACCTTC. This sequence encodes CASSQVQADTSYTF.

J is TRBJ2-2 and V is TRBV27, with 9 bases lining up with TRBD1. The CDR3 runs 16 residues. CDR1 and CDR2 from the germline V gene are MNHEY and SMNVEV (reference sequence). Trimming cost V 5 bases and J 5 bases; bases outside gene matches: 9. CDR3 sequence (DNA): TGTGCCAGCAGTCTCGGGACAGGGCAAAGAACCGGGGAGCTGTTTTTT. It is translated as CASSLGTGQRTGELFF.

The CDR3 region has the DNA TGTGCCAGCAGCAAGACAGGGGCTAACACTGAAGCTTTCTTT. Translating gives CASSKTGANTEAFF. The chain uses TRBV9 and TRBJ1-1; 8 bases are a match to TRBD1. The CDR3 spans 14 residues. The trim removed 4 bases at V and 2 bases at J, leaving 4 bases unmatched. Germline CDR1 and CDR2: SGDLS and YYNGEE. Variable domain in full (rest from reference TRBV9 and TRBJ1-1): DSGVTQTPKHLITATGQRVTLRCSPRSGDLSVYWYQQSLDQGLQFLIQYYNGEERAKGNILERFSAQQFPDLHSELNLSSLELGDSALYFCASSKTGANTEAFFGQGTRLTVV.

This clone was observed many times. This chain connects TRBV7-8 to TRBJ1-5; D unresolved. CDR1 and CDR2 from the germline V gene are SGHVS and FQNEAQ. The V end lost 1 base, the J end lost 5 bases, and 6 bases lay between the germline ends. The CDR3 is made up of 13 amino acids. This CDR3 is CASSLVSDQPQHF. The CDR3 coding sequence is TGTGCCAGCAGCTTAGTATCGGATCAGCCCCAGCATTTT.